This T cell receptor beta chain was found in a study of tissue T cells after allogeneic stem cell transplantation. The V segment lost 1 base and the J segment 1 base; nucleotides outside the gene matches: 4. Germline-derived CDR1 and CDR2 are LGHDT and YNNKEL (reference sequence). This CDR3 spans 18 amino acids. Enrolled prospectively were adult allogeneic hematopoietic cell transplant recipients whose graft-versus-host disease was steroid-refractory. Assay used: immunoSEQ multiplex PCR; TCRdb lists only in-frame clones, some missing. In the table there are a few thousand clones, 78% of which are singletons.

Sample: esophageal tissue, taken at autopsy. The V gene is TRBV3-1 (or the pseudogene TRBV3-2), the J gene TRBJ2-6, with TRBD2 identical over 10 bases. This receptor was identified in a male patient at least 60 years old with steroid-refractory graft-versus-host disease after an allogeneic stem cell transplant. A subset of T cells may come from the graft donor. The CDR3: CASSQAALAGSGANVLTF. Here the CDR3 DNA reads TGTGCCAGCAGCCAAGCGGCACTAGCGGGGTCTGGGGCCAACGTCCTGACTTTC.